The clone carrying this TCR beta chain came up once. What it binds is unknown. Germline and junction disagree at one end, which may indicate a read error. This sample was included in a study of blood T cells in healthy people across ages. Study summary: In model experiments, template switching was able to capture about one barcoded beta molecule for every two T cells that were present. Broader study findings: Relative to aged donors, long-lived donors carried more naive CD4+ cells and displayed higher diversity.

PCR was performed a second time for about 7 to 11 cycles using a sample-barcoded 5' primer and a J-beta primer mix. Every molecule of cDNA carried a tag from a template-switch adaptor with 12 random nucleotides. TCRdb used MiXCR to reprocess the 5' RACE reads, holding one entry per CDR3 protein. The table has about 1.5 million distinct CDR3 sequences, less than 45% seen once. This TCR was recovered from a woman younger than 35 in good health. Material: blood.

The CDR3 reads CTSSAHRGDEYF. The CDR3 region has the DNA TGTACCAGCAGTGCTCACAGGGGTGATGAGTACTTC. This chain connects TRBV6-1 to TRBJ2-7, with 7 nucleotides matching TRBD1. Germline-derived CDR1 and CDR2 are MNHNS and SASEGT. This CDR3 is built from 12 residues.